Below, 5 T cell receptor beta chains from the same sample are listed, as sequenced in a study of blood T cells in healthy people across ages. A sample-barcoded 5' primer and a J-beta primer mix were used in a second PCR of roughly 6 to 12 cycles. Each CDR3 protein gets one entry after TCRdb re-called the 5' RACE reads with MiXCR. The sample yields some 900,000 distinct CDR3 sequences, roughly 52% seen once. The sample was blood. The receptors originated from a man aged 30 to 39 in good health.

This CDR3 reads CASKIERQRNTGELFF. Written as DNA, the CDR3 is TGCGCCAGCAAAATCGAAAGACAGAGGAACACCGGGGAGCTGTTTTTT. V and J are TRBV5-1 and TRBJ2-2; TRBD1 might be the D (5 bases). This CDR3 is built from 16 residues. Germline CDR1 reads SGHRS; CDR2 reads YFSETQ. Trimming cost V 6 bases and J 1 base, with 16 bases left between them.

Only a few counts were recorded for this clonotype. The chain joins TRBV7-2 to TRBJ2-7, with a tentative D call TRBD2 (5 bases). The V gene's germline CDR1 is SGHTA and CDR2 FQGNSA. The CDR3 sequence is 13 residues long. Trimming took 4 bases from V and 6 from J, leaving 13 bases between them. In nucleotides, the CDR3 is TGTGCCAGCAGCTCTTTACTAGATCCCGAGCAGTACTTC. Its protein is CASSSLLDPEQYF.

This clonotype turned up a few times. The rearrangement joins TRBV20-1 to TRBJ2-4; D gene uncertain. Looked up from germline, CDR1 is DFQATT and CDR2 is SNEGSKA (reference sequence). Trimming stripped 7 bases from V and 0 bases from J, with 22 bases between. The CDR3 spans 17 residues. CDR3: CSVLDTIGSVAKNIQYF. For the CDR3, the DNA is TGCAGTGTTCTAGATACTATTGGGTCTGTAGCCAAAAACATTCAGTACTTC.

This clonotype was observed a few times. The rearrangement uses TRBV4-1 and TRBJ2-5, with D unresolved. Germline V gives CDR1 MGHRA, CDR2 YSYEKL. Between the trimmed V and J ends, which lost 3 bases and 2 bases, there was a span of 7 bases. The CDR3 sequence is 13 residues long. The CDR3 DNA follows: TGCGCCAGCAGCCAGATGGAACAAGAGACCCAGTACTTC. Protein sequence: CASSQMEQETQYF.

The DNA of the CDR3 is TGTGCCTGGAGTTTGGGACAGGGAACAGATACGCAGTATTTT. Translating gives CAWSLGQGTDTQYF. V usage is TRBV30 and J usage is TRBJ2-3; 9 nucleotides align to TRBD1. This CDR3 region has 14 residues. CDR1 and CDR2 from the germline V gene are GTSNPN and SVGIG (reference sequence). J gave up 3 bases and V 2 bases, and 3 bases lay outside the gene matches.